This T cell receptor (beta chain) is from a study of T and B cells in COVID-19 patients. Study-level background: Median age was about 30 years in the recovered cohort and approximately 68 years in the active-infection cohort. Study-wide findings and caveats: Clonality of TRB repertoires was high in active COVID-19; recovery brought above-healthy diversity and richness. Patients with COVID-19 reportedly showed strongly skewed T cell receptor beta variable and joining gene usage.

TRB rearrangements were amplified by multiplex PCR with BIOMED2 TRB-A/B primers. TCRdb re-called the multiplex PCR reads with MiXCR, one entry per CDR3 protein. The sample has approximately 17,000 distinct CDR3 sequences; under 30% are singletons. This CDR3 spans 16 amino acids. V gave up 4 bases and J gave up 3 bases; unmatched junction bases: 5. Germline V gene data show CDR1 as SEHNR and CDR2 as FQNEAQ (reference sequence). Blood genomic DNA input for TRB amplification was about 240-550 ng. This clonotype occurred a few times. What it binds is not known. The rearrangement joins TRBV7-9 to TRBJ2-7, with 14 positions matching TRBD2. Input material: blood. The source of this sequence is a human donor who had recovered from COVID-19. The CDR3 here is CASSSTSGGEIYEQYF. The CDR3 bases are TGTGCCAGCAGCTCGACTAGCGGGGGGGAGATCTACGAGCAGTACTTC.